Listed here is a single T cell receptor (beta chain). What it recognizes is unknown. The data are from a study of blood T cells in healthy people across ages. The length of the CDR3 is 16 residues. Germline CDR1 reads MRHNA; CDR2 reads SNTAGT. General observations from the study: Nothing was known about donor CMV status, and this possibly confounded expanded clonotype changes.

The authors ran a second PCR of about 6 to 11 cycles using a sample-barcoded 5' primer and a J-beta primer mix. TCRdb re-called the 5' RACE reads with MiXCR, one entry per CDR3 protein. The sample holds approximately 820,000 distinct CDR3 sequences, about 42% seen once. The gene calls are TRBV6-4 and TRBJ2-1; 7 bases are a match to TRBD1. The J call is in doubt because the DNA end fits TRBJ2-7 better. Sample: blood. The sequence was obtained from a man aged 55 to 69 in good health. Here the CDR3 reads CASSYTGVQSYNEQYF. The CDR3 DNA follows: TGTGCCAGCAGTTATACAGGGGTTCAATCCTACAATGAGCAGTACTTC.